This T cell receptor (beta chain) stems from a study of technical replicates of blood from several donors. The CDR3 spans 14 residues. CDR1 SNHLY and CDR2 FYNNEI come from the germline V gene. J gave up 12 bases and V 1 base, and 7 bases lay outside the gene matches. Using immunoSEQ multiplex PCR, the repertoire was profiled, and TCRdb retains in-frame clones only, with some absent. The sample has 100,000 or so clones, approximately 95% seen once. The source material was T cells isolated from PBMCs. This sequence was found in a human donor in good health. The rearrangement joins TRBV2 to TRBJ2-1; TRBD2 agrees at 9 bases. The CDR3 DNA follows: TGTGCCAGCAGTGAAGGGGGTAGCGGGAGACGGCAGTTCTTC. Residues: CASSEGGSGRRQFF.